This T cell receptor (beta chain) was profiled in a study of CD8 T cells in Susac syndrome. Controls were healthy donors (matched for age and sex). RNA in amounts of about 0.45 to 1 ug was reverse transcribed with random hexamers. The authors amplified TCR beta CDR3 across 54 Vbeta and 13 Jbeta using immunoSEQ multiplex PCR. MiXCR, run by TCRdb on the immunoSEQ multiplex PCR reads, gives a single entry per CDR3 protein. The table records about 190,000 distinct CDR3 sequences, approximately 95% of them present only once. CDR1 is SGHAT and CDR2 is FQNNGV in the germline V gene. The CDR3 runs 15 residues. J lost 5 bases, V lost 1 base, and 4 bases had no gene match.

This TCR was sampled from a human donor in good health. The specimen was CD4+ T cells from PBMCs. The chain recombines TRBV11-2 with TRBJ2-3; 9 bases are a match to TRBD2. The CDR3 DNA sequence: TGTGCCAGCAGCTTAGTGGGACTAGCAGGAGATACGCAGTATTTT. Protein sequence: CASSLVGLAGDTQYF.